This TCR beta chain came from a study of T-cell reconstitution after alpha-beta-depleted transplantation in children. Unique molecular identifiers were built into the TCRbeta library. TCRdb used MiXCR to reprocess the PCR reads, holding one entry per CDR3 protein. The repertoire holds 500,000 or so distinct CDR3 sequences, with approximately 32% as singletons. The CDR3 loop spans 15 amino acids. Per the germline V gene, CDR1 is DFQATT and CDR2 is SNEGSKA (reference sequence). The V segment lost 1 base and the J segment 4 bases; nucleotides outside the gene matches: 5. The rearrangement uses TRBV20-1 and TRBJ2-3; the match to TRBD2 covers 10 bases. Sequencing used PBMCs from the stem cell graft donor, obtained from the stem cell graft. The clonotype comes from a human donor who donated a stem cell graft to a child with aplastic anemia. CDR3 coding DNA: TGCAGTGCTAGAGCCCTAGCGGGAGTGGCAGATACGCAGTATTTT. This translates into CSARALAGVADTQYF.